This entry concerns a single T cell receptor beta chain. Its antigen is unknown. These data belong to a study of T cell responses to AZD1222 COVID-19 vaccine. This CDR3 region has 18 residues. Germline assignment: CDR1 LGHDT and CDR2 YNNKEL (reference sequence). V was cut by 0 bases and J by 2 bases, with 19 bases left in between. Study-level findings and limits: Sampling that yielded the repertoires occurred only after the peak T cell response. Most donors were white British, females outnumbered males, and clonal diversity was possibly underestimated. Close to half of all spike-specific TCRs reportedly target regions of the variants that are unmutated.

The table came from immunoSEQ multiplex PCR; TCRdb's copy has only in-frame clones and leaves some out. The sample holds some 48,000 clones; 86% are singletons and the top ten take around 6.5%. Analysis merged second doses at about 4 or about 12 weeks. This sequence was found in an adult who received the AZD1222 COVID-19 vaccine. The chain uses TRBV3-1 (or the pseudogene TRBV3-2) and TRBJ1-1; D is perhaps TRBD1 (6 bases). The material was peripheral blood, obtained 28 days after the second AZD1222 dose. This CDR3 reads CASSQDPKVRGHNTEAFF. The CDR3 bases are TGTGCCAGCAGCCAAGATCCCAAGGTCAGGGGTCATAACACTGAAGCTTTCTTT.